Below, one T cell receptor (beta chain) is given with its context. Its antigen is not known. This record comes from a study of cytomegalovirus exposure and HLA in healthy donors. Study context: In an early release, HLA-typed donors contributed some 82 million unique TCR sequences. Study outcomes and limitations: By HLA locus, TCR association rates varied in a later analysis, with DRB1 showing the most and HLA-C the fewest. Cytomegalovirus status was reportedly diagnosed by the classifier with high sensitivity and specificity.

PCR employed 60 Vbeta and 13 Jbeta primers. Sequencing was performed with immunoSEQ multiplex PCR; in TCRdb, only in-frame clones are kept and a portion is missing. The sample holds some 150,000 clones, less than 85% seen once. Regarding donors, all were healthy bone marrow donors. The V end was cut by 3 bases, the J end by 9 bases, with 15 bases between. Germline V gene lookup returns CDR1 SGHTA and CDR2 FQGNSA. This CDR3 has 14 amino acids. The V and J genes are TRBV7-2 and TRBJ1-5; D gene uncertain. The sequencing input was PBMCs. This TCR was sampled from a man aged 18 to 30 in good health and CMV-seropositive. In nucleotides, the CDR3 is TGTGCCAGCAGCTTCTCTGCGGCGTACGGGCCCCAGCATTTT. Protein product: CASSFSAAYGPQHF.